This is a list of T cell receptor beta chains from one sample in a study of OX40 agonist ivuxolimab in advanced cancers. Clones were read by immunoSEQ multiplex PCR, and TCRdb kept only the in-frame ones, dropping some. The sample lists about 120,000 clones; around 93% were seen once. Sequenced here: CD4+ or CD8+ T cells sorted from blood, sampled in a trial of the OX40 agonist ivuxolimab. The receptor set was obtained from an adult with an advanced solid tumor such as melanoma, head and neck, liver or kidney cancer. Each CDR3 is given with its conserved first and last residue. A D gene is named only where the DNA matches it firmly. Rows may omit the clone size; those that give it use once, few, many or a size class.

size,D,J,V,CDR3,DNA
-,TRBD1,TRBJ1-1,TRBV28,CASMAFSTGGEAFF,TGTGCCAGCATGGCCTTTTCTACAGGGGGTGAAGCTTTCTTT
-,TRBD2,TRBJ2-1,TRBV6-1,CASSVTSGGSYNEQFF,TGTGCCAGCAGTGTCACTAGCGGGGGCTCCTACAATGAGCAGTTCTTC
once,-,TRBJ2-5,TRBV7-6,CASSLVGFTETQYF,TGTGCCAGCAGCTTAGTAGGATTTACAGAGACCCAGTACTTC
-,-,TRBJ1-5,TRBV5-1,CASSLGFGDSNQPQHF,TGCGCCAGCAGCTTGGGGTTTGGGGATAGCAATCAGCCCCAGCATTTT
-,TRBD2,TRBJ2-2,TRBV4-3,CASSQDSAGASDTGELFF,TGCGCCAGCAGCCAAGACTCAGCGGGAGCAAGTGACACCGGGGAGCTGTTTTTT
-,-,TRBJ1-5,TRBV15,CATSRDFRGAQPQHF,TGTGCCACCAGCAGAGATTTCCGGGGAGCTCAGCCCCAGCATTTT
-,-,TRBJ1-2,TRBV5-6,CASSPQVSYGYTF,TGTGCCAGCAGCCCTCAAGTAAGCTATGGCTACACCTTC
-,-,TRBJ2-1,TRBV6-5,CASSLLGIWEQFF,TGTGCCAGCAGTTTGTTGGGGATTTGGGAGCAGTTCTTC
few,-,TRBJ1-1,TRBV6-1,CASSEVRGTEAFF,TGTGCCAGCAGTGAAGTTCGTGGCACTGAAGCTTTCTTT
-,-,TRBJ2-7,TRBV9,CASSVVGGEQYF,TGTGCCAGCAGCGTAGTTGGAGGGGAGCAGTACTTC
-,-,TRBJ2-2,TRBV4-3,CASSQDLRLKTGELFF,TGCGCCAGCAGCCAAGATCTGCGACTAAAGACCGGGGAGCTGTTTTTT
-,TRBD1,TRBJ2-1,TRBV7-3,CASSSDRGRYNEQFF,TGTGCCAGCAGCTCGGACAGGGGGCGATACAATGAGCAGTTCTTC
-,-,TRBJ2-7,TRBV7-2,CASSLNQGSYEQYF,TGTGCCAGCAGCTTAAACCAGGGAAGTTACGAGCAGTACTTC
-,TRBD2,TRBJ2-1,TRBV23-1,CASSQSEKPRTSGSGHEQFF,TGCGCCAGCAGTCAATCAGAGAAACCGAGGACTAGCGGGAGTGGCCATGAGCAGTTCTTC